This record covers a single T cell receptor (beta chain). Antigen unknown. The entry originates in a study of shared clonotypes between healthy human individuals. General observations from the study: With a few donors compared, roughly 4.9% of naive CD4 clonotypes were shared. An effect of sequencing depth on clonotype sharing among donors was expected.

Recent vaccinations or acute infections were absent in the healthy HIV-negative adult donors. Per germline, CDR1 LGHNA and CDR2 YNFKEQ. V was pared by 0 bases and J by 5 bases, with 19 bases between. The CDR3 covers 17 residues. Every subset had its genomic DNA shared out evenly among several immunoSEQ plates. TCRdb's copy holds only in-frame clones and misses some; the assay was immunoSEQ multiplex PCR. The sample consists of hundreds of thousands of clones, about 96% of them appearing once. Sample: naive CD4+ T cells sorted from blood. Noted subset: CD45RA+ positively selected. The rearrangement joins TRBV4-2 to TRBJ1-1, with D maybe TRBD1 (5 bases). The receptor was isolated from a woman in her twenties or thirties in good health. The CDR3 sequence is CASSQDLLVGEYTEAFF. The CDR3 DNA reads as TGTGCCAGCAGCCAAGATTTACTCGTAGGGGAATATACTGAAGCTTTCTTT.